The next 8 T cell receptor beta chains were all read from a single sample in a study of cytomegalovirus exposure and HLA in healthy donors. Amplification used 60 Vbeta primers and 13 Jbeta primers. Measured with immunoSEQ multiplex PCR; TCRdb has only the in-frame clones, and not every one. Seen here are 200,000 to 250,000 clones, just over 75% observed once, and the top ten hold 0.63%. The specimen was PBMCs. The receptors were sampled from a man aged 18 to 30 in good health and CMV-seronegative.

The V and J genes are TRBV5-4 and TRBJ2-1; D is perhaps TRBD2 (6 bases). Germline V gene lookup returns CDR1 SGHNT and CDR2 YYREEE (reference sequence). The CDR3 covers 11 residues. V shed 2 bases and J shed 16 bases, with 13 bases lying between them. Written as DNA, the CDR3 is TGTGCCAGCAGCTTAGGGGAGGTTGAATTCTTC. This gives the protein CASSLGEVEFF.

The rearrangement links TRBV11-2 to TRBJ2-7, with D hard to call. With 1 base removed from V and 2 bases from J, the gap between germline ends came to 6 bases. The CDR3 length is 13 residues. CDR1 is SGHAT and CDR2 is FQNNGV in the germline V gene. The CDR3 loop reads CASSLAHTYEQYF. The CDR3 bases are TGTGCCAGCAGCTTAGCACACACCTACGAGCAGTACTTC.

V gene TRBV2 combines with J gene TRBJ2-7, with 7 bases matching TRBD2. The CDR3 covers 13 residues. The J segment lost 5 bases and the V segment lost 8 bases, leaving 9 bases of the junction unmatched. The V gene's germline CDR1 is SNHLY and CDR2 FYNNEI. The CDR3 reads CASFGGRFDEQYF. Written as DNA, the CDR3 is TGTGCCAGCTTCGGCGGGAGATTCGACGAGCAGTACTTC.

This chain connects TRBV18 to TRBJ1-1; no clear D. Germline V CDR1 and CDR2: KGHSH, LQKENI. The V end lost 3 bases, the J end lost 0 bases, and 11 bases lay between the germline ends. This CDR3 contains 15 residues. CDR3 DNA sequence: TGTGCCAGCTCACCTATGAGAGGCATGAACACTGAAGCTTTCTTT. It is translated as CASSPMRGMNTEAFF.

The gene calls are TRBV6-1 and TRBJ2-1; 8 bases match TRBD2. V was clipped by 8 bases and J by 0 bases; unmatched bases: 6. This CDR3 region has 15 residues. Germline CDR1 is MNHNS and CDR2 is SASEGT. The CDR3 is CASGDGTSSYNEQFF. CDR3 nucleotide sequence: TGTGCCAGCGGAGACGGGACTAGCTCCTACAATGAGCAGTTCTTC.

The chain combines TRBV19 with TRBJ2-1; D might be TRBD2 (6 bases). Germline V CDR1 and CDR2: LNHDA, SQIVND (reference sequence). Trimming removed 10 bases from V and 0 bases from J, with 16 bases in between. This CDR3 has 15 residues. The CDR3 protein is CATGTDYSSYNEQFF. The CDR3 DNA reads TGTGCCACCGGGACGGACTACAGCTCCTACAATGAGCAGTTCTTC.

The chain links TRBV28 to TRBJ2-7; the match to TRBD1 covers 10 bases. This CDR3 region has 13 residues. Germline CDR1 MDHEN, CDR2 SYDVKM. The trim removed 10 bases at V and 2 bases at J, leaving 5 bases unmatched. CDR3 in amino acids: CAIFGTGAYEQYF. CDR3 DNA: TGTGCCATCTTCGGGACAGGGGCCTACGAGCAGTACTTC.

The chain carries TRBV5-6 and TRBJ2-1; 8 bases line up with TRBD1. Trimming took 1 base from V and 7 from J; bases not matched to a gene: 7. The CDR3 contains 15 residues. Germline V gene data show CDR1 as SGHDT and CDR2 as YYEEEE. CDR3 in amino acids: CASSLIRDRLNEQFF. The CDR3 bases are TGTGCCAGCAGCTTGATCCGGGACAGGTTGAATGAGCAGTTCTTC.